This TCR beta chain was captured in a study of identical twins. Study-wide results and caveats: Twin pairs had excess sharing that was weaker in beta out-of-frame sequences. One should note that invariant MAIT and iNKT cells could partly confound zero-insertion analyses.

Each cDNA held unique molecular identifiers, and template switching gave it a universal primer site. TCRdb re-called the 5' RACE reads through MiXCR, storing one row per CDR3 protein. This sample yields about 490,000 distinct CDR3 sequences, of which roughly 15% are seen a single time; nearly 0.45% belongs to the top ten. Remarks on this clonotype: Its target is unknown.

The length of the CDR3 is 15 residues. With 7 bases clipped from V and 0 bases from J, the junction kept 6 bases outside the gene matches. Germline V gives CDR1 MDHEN, CDR2 SYDVKM. The sample also formed part of further work on yellow fever vaccine responses in identical twins.

The V call is TRBV28, the J call TRBJ2-5; 9 bases fit TRBD2. This TCR was recovered from a woman aged 18-29 years in good health. Sequencing was performed on CD4+ T cells sorted from blood. The CDR3 coding sequence is TGTGCCAGCACCCAGCGGGGGGCGGACCAAGAGACCCAGTACTTC. It is translated as CASTQRGADQETQYF.